These 12 T cell receptor beta chains were all obtained from the same sample, sequenced in a study of cytotoxic CD8 clonotypes in ibrutinib-treated CLL (dated by TCRdb to about 2021). In the paper's terms, the time point label means: progressive disease on ibrutinib. Preparation of the library involved the immunoSEQ multiplex PCR assay. TCRdb took this table from immuneACCESS and kept in-frame rearrangements with V and J called. Such tables lack part of the clones; where checked against another copy, unresolved V genes explain under half of the gap, and the rest is unexplained. The sample table shows about 270,000 clones, and roughly 76% are seen once. The ten largest account for around 5.3% of the sample. The starting material was PBMCs, obtained at disease progression, from a patient treated with ibrutinib. The receptors stem from a human donor with chronic lymphocytic leukemia.

The chain employs TRBV29-1 and TRBJ1-2; TRBD1 aligns across 8 bases. In germline, CDR1 is SQVTM, CDR2 ANQGSEA. This CDR3 has 15 amino acids. V was pared by 0 bases and J by 6 bases, with 9 bases of the junction left unmatched. CDR3 residues: CSVEEGTGGRNGYTF. CDR3 bases: TGCAGCGTTGAAGAAGGTACAGGGGGTCGTAATGGCTACACCTTC.

DNA of the CDR3: TGTGCCAGCAGCTTCAGGCAGAACTATGGCTACACCTTC. It codes for CASSFRQNYGYTF. V is TRBV7-3 and J is TRBJ1-2; no firm D call. The V end lost 3 bases, the J end lost 2 bases, and 7 bases lay between the germline ends. This CDR3 spans 13 amino acids. Germline V gene data show CDR1 as SGHTA and CDR2 as FQGTGA.

The chain couples TRBV9 to TRBJ2-1; possible D gene TRBD2, 6 bases. Germline V gene lookup returns CDR1 SGDLS and CDR2 YYNGEE. The CDR3 consists of 17 residues. Trimming left V 4 bases short and J 5 bases short, with 22 bases between. The CDR3 spells CASSPPPGGKFNNEQFF. The CDR3 bases are TGTGCCAGCAGCCCTCCCCCCGGGGGTAAATTCAACAATGAGCAGTTCTTC.

The chain combines TRBV28 with TRBJ1-5; D unclear. The CDR3 extends over 16 amino acids. Germline values: CDR1 MDHEN, CDR2 SYDVKM. Deletions cut 1 base from V and 2 bases from J, with 12 bases between. CDR3: CASSLSGNGGNQPQHF. The CDR3 DNA follows: TGTGCCAGCAGTTTATCGGGGAATGGCGGCAATCAGCCCCAGCATTTT.

This clone was seen once. This chain uses TRBV6-5 with TRBJ2-7; 9 nucleotides align to TRBD1. The CDR3 has 15 amino acids. Trimming cost V 5 bases and J 4 bases; bases outside gene matches: 9. Germline V gene lookup returns CDR1 MNHEY and CDR2 SVGAGI. This CDR3 is CASSKSPGTGYEQYF. DNA for the CDR3: TGTGCCAGCAGTAAGTCCCCCGGGACAGGGTACGAGCAGTACTTC.

This clone was detected once. This specimen includes other DNA sequences encoding the same CDR3. The rearrangement joins TRBV7-2 to TRBJ2-1; no reliable D call. V lost 0 bases, J lost 5 bases, and 5 bases lay in between. Germline lookup yields CDR1 SGHTA and CDR2 FQGNSA. The CDR3 totals 13 residues. The CDR3 sequence: CASSLAGNNEQFF. DNA of the CDR3: TGTGCCAGCAGCTTAGCGGGAAACAATGAGCAGTTCTTC.

V usage is TRBV7-8 and J usage is TRBJ2-2; D remains unclear. V was cut by 2 bases and J by 6 bases, with 25 bases left in between. The CDR3 is 19 amino acids. Germline V gives CDR1 SGHVS, CDR2 FQNEAQ. The chain's CDR3 is CASSLRPGSRTLYAGELFF. The CDR3 coding sequence is TGTGCCAGCAGCTTACGTCCGGGCAGTAGGACCCTCTACGCCGGGGAGCTGTTTTTT.

The rearrangement joins TRBV6-6 to TRBJ2-1, with TRBD1 matching over 7 bases. The CDR3 extends over 13 amino acids. After removal of 7 bases from V and 3 bases from J, the junction contained 3 bases not matched to a gene. CDR1 and CDR2 from the germline V gene are MNHNY and SVGAGI (reference sequence). The CDR3 loop reads CASKTGVYNEQFF. The CDR3 DNA follows: TGTGCCAGCAAAACAGGGGTCTACAATGAGCAGTTCTTC.

In its sample, this clone was seen once. CDR3 in DNA: TGTGCCAGCAGCTCGGGTGGCACAGATACGCAGTATTTT. It is translated as CASSSGGTDTQYF. V gene TRBV13 combines with J gene TRBJ2-3; no clear D gene. Trimming cost V 4 bases and J 1 base, with 6 bases left between them. CDR3 length: 13 amino acids. Germline V gene sequence: CDR1 PRHDT, CDR2 FYEKMQ (reference sequence).

The V gene is TRBV7-9, the J gene TRBJ2-7; D is tentatively TRBD1 or TRBD2 (6 bases each). Germline V gene sequence: CDR1 SEHNR, CDR2 FQNEAQ (reference sequence). V was cut by 5 bases and J by 2 bases, with 19 bases left in between. The CDR3 is made up of 16 amino acids. The DNA for the CDR3 is TGTGCCAGCAGCCCACCTAGCGACAGGTCGACCTACGAGCAGTACTTC. Its protein product is CASSPPSDRSTYEQYF.

This sequence joins TRBV15 and TRBJ2-4; D not resolved. CDR3 length equals 16 residues. Germline V CDR1 and CDR2: LNHNV, YYDKDF (reference sequence). Trimming stripped 0 bases from V and 0 bases from J, with 9 bases between. CDR3 sequence (DNA): TGTGCCACCAGCAGAGATTTATGGGTAGCCAAAAACATTCAGTACTTC. Translating it yields CATSRDLWVAKNIQYF.

The chain carries TRBV5-4 and TRBJ2-7; possibly TRBD1 or TRBD2 for D (6 bases each). The CDR3 runs to 16 residues. Trimming took 3 bases from V and 5 from J, leaving 21 bases between them. CDR1 and CDR2 (germline): SGHNT, YYREEE (reference sequence). This CDR3 reads CASSWPTDRGRNEQYF. The CDR3 DNA follows: TGTGCCAGCAGCTGGCCCACGGACCGGGGGCGGAACGAGCAGTACTTC. Supplemented by reference TRBV5-4 and TRBJ2-7, the full variable domain reads ETGVTQSPTHLIKTRGQQVTLRCSSQSGHNTVSWYQQALGQGPQFIFQYYREEENGRGNFPPRFSGLQFPNYSSELNVNALELDDSALYLCASSWPTDRGRNEQYFGPGTRLTVT.